The 17 T cell receptor beta chains reported below all come from one sample, sequenced in a study of shared clonotypes between healthy human individuals. Cells designated naive CD8 were CD45RO-negative and were positively selected for CCR7, with terminally differentiated effector memory CD45RA+ cells excluded. Libraries were prepared by immunoSEQ multiplex PCR; TCRdb keeps only in-frame clonotypes and omits some of them. In the table there are around 620,000 clones, 90% to 95% of which are singletons. Sequenced: naive CD8+ T cells sorted from blood. These receptors all come from a woman aged 30 to 39 in good health.

The chain links TRBV10-3 to TRBJ2-7; D is ambiguous. Germline V gives CDR1 ENHRY, CDR2 SYGVKD. V was shortened by 8 bases and J by 2 bases, with 19 bases between the two germline ends. CDR3 size: 15 residues. CDR3 region: CAIGPSYSTAYEQYF. The CDR3, as DNA: TGTGCCATCGGACCTTCTTATTCTACTGCCTACGAGCAGTACTTC.

CDR3 in amino acids: CASNQGPYEQYF. The CDR3 DNA reads as TGCGCCAGCAATCAGGGTCCCTACGAGCAGTACTTC. The chain uses TRBV10-2 and TRBJ2-7; tentatively, D is TRBD1 (5 bases). Germline-derived CDR1 and CDR2 are WSHSY and SAAADI. CDR3 size: 12 residues. V was shortened by 7 bases and J by 2 bases, with 9 bases between the two germline ends.

The V call is TRBV5-1, the J call TRBJ2-7; D not resolved. The V and J ends lost 3 bases and 6 bases respectively, with 10 bases between them. This CDR3 has 12 amino acids. CDR1 and CDR2 from the germline V gene are SGHRS and YFSETQ. CDR3 sequence reads: CASSSTSGEQYF. CDR3 sequence (DNA): TGCGCCAGCAGCTCCACCTCGGGCGAGCAGTACTTC.

This chain connects TRBV11-2 to TRBJ2-7; D is perhaps TRBD1 (6 bases). V lost 5 bases to trimming and J lost 9 bases, with 20 bases between them. CDR3 length: 14 residues. Germline-derived CDR1 and CDR2 are SGHAT and FQNNGV. The CDR3 DNA follows: TGTGCCAGCAGCCCAGAGGTGTATGTAGGGGGGCAGTACTTC. It translates to CASSPEVYVGGQYF.

The J gene is TRBJ2-7, the V gene TRBV27; 9 bases are a match to TRBD2. The CDR3 loop spans 13 amino acids. CDR1 and CDR2 (germline): MNHEY, SMNVEV (reference sequence). The V and J ends lost 5 bases and 5 bases, in that order; junction bases with no gene match: 4. CDR3 protein: CASSPWTSDEQYF. CDR3 in DNA: TGTGCCAGCAGTCCCTGGACTAGCGACGAGCAGTACTTC.

The chain has TRBV28 and TRBJ2-4; D is ambiguous. V was clipped by 3 bases and J by 0 bases, with 9 bases between them. The length of the CDR3 is 15 residues. CDR1 is MDHEN and CDR2 is SYDVKM in the germline V gene. The CDR3 DNA reads as TGTGCCAGCAGTTTCTTTGACTTAGCCAAAAACATTCAGTACTTC. Translation: CASSFFDLAKNIQYF.

The chain links TRBV4-1 to TRBJ2-7; tentatively, D is TRBD1 or TRBD2 (5 bases each). Trimming shortened V by 4 bases and J by 7 bases, and 14 bases separated the two germline ends. The germline CDR1 and CDR2 sequences are MGHRA and YSYEKL. This CDR3 is built from 13 residues. The CDR3 region has the DNA TGCGCCAGCAGCCCCCGGGACCTGGGGGAGCAGTACTTC. It codes for CASSPRDLGEQYF.

V usage is TRBV23-1 and J usage is TRBJ1-5, with D tentatively TRBD1 (5 bases). TRBV23-1 is filed as an ORF, its function uncertain. V was shortened by 4 bases and J by 5 bases, with 15 bases between the two germline ends. CDR3 length: 15 residues. CDR3 sequence (DNA): TGCGCCAGCAGTCCTAAGGGGAATCTTCATCAGCCCCAGCATTTT. Protein product: CASSPKGNLHQPQHF.

The gene calls are TRBV4-2 and TRBJ2-6, with D uncertain. Germline V CDR1 and CDR2: LGHNA, YNFKEQ. V was clipped by 4 bases and J by 0 bases, with 10 bases between them. The CDR3 covers 16 residues. The CDR3: CASSPTVSSGANVLTF. In DNA, the CDR3 is TGTGCCAGCAGCCCGACTGTGAGCTCTGGGGCCAACGTCCTGACTTTC.

The chain combines TRBV9 with TRBJ1-2; the D gene is possibly TRBD1 (6 bases). Trimming pared 2 bases from V and 4 bases from J, leaving 12 bases between. CDR3 length: 14 residues. CDR1 SGDLS and CDR2 YYNGEE come from the germline V gene. The CDR3 nucleotides are TGTGCCAGCAGCGTTGAGGGGACACCCTATGGCTACACCTTC. This gives the protein CASSVEGTPYGYTF.

The chain combines TRBV13 with TRBJ1-6; D unresolved. Germline loops: CDR1 PRHDT, CDR2 FYEKMQ (reference sequence). CDR3 length equals 15 residues. V was shortened by 3 bases and J by 6 bases, with 12 bases between the two germline ends. For the CDR3, the DNA is TGTGCCAGCAGCTTTAGGGCCGACGGTAATTCACCCCTCCACTTT. Translation gives CASSFRADGNSPLHF. Full variable domain (rest looked up from reference TRBV13 and TRBJ1-6): AAGVIQSPRHLIKEKRETATLKCYPIPRHDTVYWYQQGPGQDPQFLISFYEKMQSDKGSIPDRFSAQQFSDYHSELNMSSLELGDSALYFCASSFRADGNSPLHFGNGTRLTVT.

The J gene is TRBJ2-3, the V gene TRBV15; D gene uncertain. Germline-derived CDR1 and CDR2 are LNHNV and YYDKDF (reference sequence). The CDR3 runs to 15 residues. V lost 5 bases, J lost 3 bases, and 15 bases lay in between. The CDR3: CATSPDTPGTDTQYF. CDR3 DNA sequence: TGTGCCACCAGCCCTGACACCCCTGGAACAGATACGCAGTATTTT.

This clone has a single count. This sequence joins TRBV19 and TRBJ1-5; a weak D match, TRBD1 (5 bases). V lost 5 bases and J 5 bases, leaving 13 bases between the germline ends. This CDR3 has 14 amino acids. Germline-derived CDR1 and CDR2 are LNHDA and SQIVND (reference sequence). CDR3 nucleotides: TGTGCCAGTAGTTCCAGGGCTTGGGATCAGCCCCAGCATTTT. Protein product: CASSSRAWDQPQHF.

The V gene is TRBV27, the J gene TRBJ2-1; the D gene is possibly TRBD2 (6 bases). Germline values: CDR1 MNHEY, CDR2 SMNVEV (reference sequence). Trimming shortened V by 2 bases and J by 10 bases, and 12 bases separated the two germline ends. The CDR3 consists of 13 residues. CDR3 amino acids: CASSLGGFGEQFF. The CDR3, as DNA: TGTGCCAGCAGTTTAGGGGGGTTCGGCGAGCAGTTCTTC.

The chain uses TRBV7-8 and TRBJ2-7, with TRBD1 matching over 8 bases. The CDR3 has 14 residues. V trimming: 4 bases; J trimming: 6 bases; junction bases outside the gene matches: 8. Germline V gene data show CDR1 as SGHVS and CDR2 as FQNEAQ. CDR3 region: CASSYGTGLLEQYF. The CDR3, as DNA: TGTGCCAGCAGCTATGGGACAGGTCTTCTCGAGCAGTACTTC.

The V gene is TRBV10-1, the J gene TRBJ2-7; D may be TRBD2 (5 bases). CDR1 WNHNN and CDR2 SYGVQD come from the germline V gene (reference sequence). This CDR3 contains 15 residues. Trimming pared 2 bases from V and 3 bases from J, leaving 14 bases between. In nucleotides, the CDR3 is TGCGCCAGCAGTGAGGGCGTGGGAGCGGTCTACGAGCAGTACTTC. It codes for CASSEGVGAVYEQYF.

The genes are TRBV28 and TRBJ2-7; D is unresolved. Germline V gene lookup returns CDR1 MDHEN and CDR2 SYDVKM. Trimming stripped 3 bases from V and 2 bases from J, with 14 bases between. CDR3 length: 15 amino acids. CDR3 nucleotides: TGTGCCAGCAGTTTTGCGGTTGGGCTAGCCTACGAGCAGTACTTC. Its protein is CASSFAVGLAYEQYF.